A selection of T cell receptor beta chains follows, all from one sample in a study of CXCR3-negative and CXCR3-positive naive CD8 T cells. From its re-call of the 5' RACE reads, TCRdb lists each CDR3 protein once, without DNA. This sample's table reports 100,000 to 150,000 distinct CDR3 sequences. The specimen sequenced was naive CXCR3- CD8+ T cells from blood. These receptors were obtained from a human donor in good health. Some clones in this sample may be carry-over from other donors' samples. Both conserved end residues are part of each CDR3.

cdr3_length: 15; j_call: TRBJ2-7; v_call: TRBV18; cdr3_aa: CASSPLRQGSYEQYF
cdr3_length: 16; j_call: TRBJ2-1; v_call: TRBV3-1; cdr3_aa: CASSRIDGTLLNEQFF
cdr3_length: 14; j_call: TRBJ2-2; v_call: TRBV2; cdr3_aa: CATTDESNTGELFF
cdr3_length: 13; j_call: TRBJ2-7; v_call: TRBV15; cdr3_aa: CATSRDRPDEQYF
cdr3_length: 15; j_call: TRBJ2-7; v_call: TRBV2; cdr3_aa: CASRTAGTISYEQYF
cdr3_length: 16; j_call: TRBJ2-1; v_call: TRBV9; cdr3_aa: CASSATGLAVDNEQFF
cdr3_length: 14; j_call: TRBJ2-2; v_call: TRBV6-4; cdr3_aa: CASSAGQGIGELFF
cdr3_length: 15; j_call: TRBJ2-7; v_call: TRBV5-1; cdr3_aa: CASSLIGGSFYEQYF
cdr3_length: 15; j_call: TRBJ2-1; v_call: TRBV7-9; cdr3_aa: CASSLTSDPYNEQFF
cdr3_length: 13; j_call: TRBJ2-7; v_call: TRBV21-1; cdr3_aa: CASSRDAVHEQYF
cdr3_length: 14; j_call: TRBJ1-5; v_call: TRBV9; cdr3_aa: CASSVTGSNQPQHF
cdr3_length: 15; j_call: TRBJ2-1; v_call: TRBV7-9; cdr3_aa: CASRLQGASDYEQFF
cdr3_length: 14; j_call: TRBJ2-1; v_call: TRBV29-1; cdr3_aa: CSALAGGPYNEQFF
cdr3_length: 15; j_call: TRBJ2-5; v_call: TRBV4-3; cdr3_aa: CASSQGTGVGETQYF
cdr3_length: 15; j_call: TRBJ2-1; v_call: TRBV5-1; cdr3_aa: CASSAAGGSYNEQFF
cdr3_length: 15; j_call: TRBJ2-7; v_call: TRBV15; cdr3_aa: CATSSRQGTSYEQYF
cdr3_length: 15; j_call: TRBJ2-7; v_call: TRBV5-5; cdr3_aa: CASSLGLAGSYEQYF
cdr3_length: 16; j_call: TRBJ1-1; v_call: TRBV7-3; cdr3_aa: CASSLSGTAMNTEAFF
cdr3_length: 13; j_call: TRBJ2-1; v_call: TRBV6-5; cdr3_aa: CASSYTQDNEQFF
cdr3_length: 15; j_call: TRBJ2-2; v_call: TRBV10-3; cdr3_aa: CAISEEDRVSGELFF
cdr3_length: 14; j_call: TRBJ2-1; v_call: TRBV7-9; cdr3_aa: CASSLVAGPNEQFF
cdr3_length: 14; j_call: TRBJ2-7; v_call: TRBV9; cdr3_aa: CASSPTGFLYEQYF
cdr3_length: 14; j_call: TRBJ1-1; v_call: TRBV7-2; cdr3_aa: CASTHGTSGGEAFF
cdr3_length: 15; j_call: TRBJ2-1; v_call: TRBV20-1; cdr3_aa: CSAGTGHLIYNEQFF
cdr3_length: 19; j_call: TRBJ2-5; v_call: TRBV3-1; cdr3_aa: CASSQDFVDVAGRQETQYF
cdr3_length: 12; j_call: TRBJ1-3; v_call: TRBV20-1; cdr3_aa: CSASAGESTIYF
cdr3_length: 18; j_call: TRBJ2-1; v_call: TRBV3-1; cdr3_aa: CASSPPRTSGGRYNEQFF
cdr3_length: 18; j_call: TRBJ1-2; v_call: TRBV18; cdr3_aa: CASSPPRQGREFRKGYTF
cdr3_length: 15; j_call: TRBJ2-4; v_call: TRBV2; cdr3_aa: CASSEAWTGGDIQYF